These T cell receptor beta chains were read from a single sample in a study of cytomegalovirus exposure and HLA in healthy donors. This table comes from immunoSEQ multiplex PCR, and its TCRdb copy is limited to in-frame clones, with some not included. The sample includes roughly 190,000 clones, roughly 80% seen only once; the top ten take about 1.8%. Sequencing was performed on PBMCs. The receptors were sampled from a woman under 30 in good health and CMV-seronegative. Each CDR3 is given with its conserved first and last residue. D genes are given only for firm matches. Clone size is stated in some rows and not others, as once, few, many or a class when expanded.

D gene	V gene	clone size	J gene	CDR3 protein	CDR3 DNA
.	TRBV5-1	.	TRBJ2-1	CASSLARYSWQQFF	TGCGCCAGCAGCCTGGCGAGGTACTCTTGGCAACAGTTCTTC
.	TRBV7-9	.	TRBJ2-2	CSSSFFVGGNTGELFF	TGTTCCAGCAGCTTCTTCGTAGGGGGGAACACCGGGGAGCTGTTTTTT
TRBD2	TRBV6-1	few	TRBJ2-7	CATRGGTSGQYEQYF	TGTGCCACCAGGGGAGGGACTAGCGGACAGTACGAGCAGTACTTC
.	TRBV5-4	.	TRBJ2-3	CASSLGGRGDTQYF	TGTGCCAGCAGCTTAGGGGGTAGGGGGGATACGCAGTATTTT
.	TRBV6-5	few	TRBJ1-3	CASRLTGNSGNTIYF	TGTGCCAGCCGCCTCACGGGTAACTCTGGAAACACCATATATTTT
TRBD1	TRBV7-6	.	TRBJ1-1	CASSTGQRMNTEAFF	TGTGCCAGCAGCACGGGACAGCGGATGAACACTGAAGCTTTCTTT
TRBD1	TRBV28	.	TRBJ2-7	CASSQTGALGMVYEQYF	TGTGCCAGCAGTCAAACAGGGGCCCTCGGGATGGTTTACGAGCAGTACTTC
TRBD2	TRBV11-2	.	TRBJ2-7	CASSAGTSGRGYEQYF	TGTGCCAGCAGCGCCGGGACTAGCGGGAGAGGGTACGAGCAGTACTTC
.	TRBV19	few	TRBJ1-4	CASSPQTATNEKLFF	TGTGCCAGTAGTCCCCAGACAGCGACTAATGAAAAACTGTTTTTT
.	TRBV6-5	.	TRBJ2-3	CASSDSFAGTQYF	TGTGCCAGCAGTGACTCCTTTGCGGGTACGCAGTATTTT
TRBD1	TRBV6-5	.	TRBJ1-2	CASSYSTGNGYTF	TGTGCCAGCAGTTATTCGACAGGGAATGGCTACACCTTC
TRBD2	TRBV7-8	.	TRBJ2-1	CASRSTSGRKNEQFF	TGTGCCAGCAGATCGACTAGCGGGAGGAAGAATGAGCAGTTCTTC
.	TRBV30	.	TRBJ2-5	CAWSPPETTRETQYF	TGTGCCTGGAGTCCCCCGGAGACTACGAGGGAGACCCAGTACTTC
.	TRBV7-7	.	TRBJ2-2	CASSLDSSLGTGELFF	TGTGCCAGCAGCTTAGATTCTAGCTTGGGCACCGGGGAGCTGTTTTTT
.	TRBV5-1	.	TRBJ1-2	CASSLAGPQAGCGYTF	TGCGCCAGCAGCTTGGCCGGGCCCCAGGCGGGCTGTGGCTACACCTTC
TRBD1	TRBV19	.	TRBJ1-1	CASSSEGATEAFF	TGTGCCAGTAGTAGTGAGGGGGCCACTGAAGCTTTCTTT
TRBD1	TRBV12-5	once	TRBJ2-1	CASGPGQGAFNEQFF	TGTGCTAGTGGTCCAGGACAGGGGGCTTTCAATGAGCAGTTCTTC
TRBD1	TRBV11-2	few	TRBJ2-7	CASSFGQGYEQYF	TGTGCCAGCAGCTTCGGACAGGGGTACGAGCAGTACTTC
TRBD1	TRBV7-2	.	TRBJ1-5	CASSRQGAPNQPQHF	TGTGCCAGCAGCCGACAGGGGGCGCCGAATCAGCCCCAGCATTTT
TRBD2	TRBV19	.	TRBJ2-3	CASSTSLAVTDTQYF	TGTGCCAGTAGTACGTCACTAGCGGTCACAGATACGCAGTATTTT
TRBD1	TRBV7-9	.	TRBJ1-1	CASSSGTGAPVAFF	TGTGCCAGCAGCTCAGGGACAGGGGCTCCGGTAGCTTTCTTT
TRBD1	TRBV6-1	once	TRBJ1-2	CASSAPGQGAGYTF	TGTGCCAGCAGTGCCCCGGGACAGGGGGCCGGCTACACCTTC
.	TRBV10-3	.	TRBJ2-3	CATSRSTDTQYF	TGTGCCACCTCGCGGAGCACAGATACGCAGTATTTT
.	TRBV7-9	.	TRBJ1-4	CASSLRGQGEPATNEKLFF	TGTGCCAGCAGCTTAAGGGGCCAGGGTGAGCCAGCAACTAATGAAAAACTGTTTTTT
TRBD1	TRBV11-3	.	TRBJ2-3	CASSLGTGGFRTDTQYF	TGTGCCAGCAGCTTGGGGACAGGGGGCTTTCGCACAGATACGCAGTATTTT
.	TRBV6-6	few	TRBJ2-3	CASSYQSGSTDTQYF	TGTGCCAGCAGTTACCAGAGCGGGAGCACAGATACGCAGTATTTT
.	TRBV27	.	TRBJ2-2	CASSLYAVAATGELFF	TGTGCCAGCAGTTTATACGCGGTTGCCGCCACCGGGGAGCTGTTTTTT
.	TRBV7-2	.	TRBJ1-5	CASSLDSGDQPQHF	TGTGCCAGCAGCTTAGATAGCGGGGATCAGCCCCAGCATTTT
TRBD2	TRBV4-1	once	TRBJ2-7	CASSRGLAPNYEQYF	TGCGCCAGCAGCCGCGGACTAGCCCCAAACTACGAGCAGTACTTC